This T cell receptor beta chain was retrieved from a study of identical twins. The study's findings and limits: Twin-shared out-of-frame alpha sequences showed excess low generation probability. Within cord blood, abundant beta clonotypes carried fewer insertions, but memory repertoires showed no such trend.

TCRdb ran MiXCR on the 5' RACE reads and lists one entry per CDR3 protein. Of around 250,000 distinct CDR3 sequences listed, approximately 11% are singletons. This clonotype appeared a few times. Antigen: not known. The CDR3 totals 12 residues. V lost 8 bases to trimming and J lost 6 bases, with 12 bases between them. The V gene's germline CDR1 is MDHEN and CDR2 SYDVKM. These same records also appear under a second study, on yellow fever vaccine responses in identical twins.

Input material: memory (CD45RO+) T cells sorted from blood. The rearrangement links TRBV28 to TRBJ2-3; D uncertain. This TCR was sampled from a woman aged 18-29 years in good health. As DNA, the CDR3 is TGTGCCAGCGCTCAGGTGACGGATACGCAGTATTTT. It codes for CASAQVTDTQYF.